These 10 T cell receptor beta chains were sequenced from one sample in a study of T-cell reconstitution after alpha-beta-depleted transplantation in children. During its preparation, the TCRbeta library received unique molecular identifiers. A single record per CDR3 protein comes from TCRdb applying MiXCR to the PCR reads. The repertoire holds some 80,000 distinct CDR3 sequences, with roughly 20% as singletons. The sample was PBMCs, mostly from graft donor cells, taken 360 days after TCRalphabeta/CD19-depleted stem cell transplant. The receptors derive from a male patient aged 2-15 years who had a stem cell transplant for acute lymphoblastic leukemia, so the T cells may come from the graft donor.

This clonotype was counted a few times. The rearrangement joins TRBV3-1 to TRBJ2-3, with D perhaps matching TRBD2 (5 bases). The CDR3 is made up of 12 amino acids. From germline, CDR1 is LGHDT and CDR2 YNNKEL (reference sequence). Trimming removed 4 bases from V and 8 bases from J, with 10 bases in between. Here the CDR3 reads CASSREGGTQYF. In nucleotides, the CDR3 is TGTGCCAGCAGCCGAGAGGGCGGTACGCAGTATTTT.

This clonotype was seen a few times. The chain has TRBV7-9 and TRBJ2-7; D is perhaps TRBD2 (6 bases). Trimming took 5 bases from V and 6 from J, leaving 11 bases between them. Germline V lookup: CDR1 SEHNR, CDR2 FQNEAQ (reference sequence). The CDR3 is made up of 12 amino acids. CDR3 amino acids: CASSLTSLEQYF. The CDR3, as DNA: TGTGCCAGCAGCCTGACTAGTCTCGAGCAGTACTTC.

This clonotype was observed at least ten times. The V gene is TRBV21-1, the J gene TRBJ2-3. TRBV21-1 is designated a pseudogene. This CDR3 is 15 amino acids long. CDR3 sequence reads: CASSKAWPTTDTQYF. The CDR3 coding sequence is TGTGCCAGCAGCAAAGCATGGCCTACCACAGATACGCAGTATTTT.

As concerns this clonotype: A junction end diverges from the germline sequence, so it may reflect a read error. CDR3 bases: TGTACCAGTTCCGCAGGACTAGCGGGGCCCCGCACAGATACGCAGTATTTT. This translates into CTSSAGLAGPRTDTQYF. The chain combines TRBV3-1 with TRBJ2-3, with 12 bases lining up with TRBD2. The CDR3 is 17 residues long. Per germline, CDR1 LGHDT and CDR2 YNNKEL (reference sequence).

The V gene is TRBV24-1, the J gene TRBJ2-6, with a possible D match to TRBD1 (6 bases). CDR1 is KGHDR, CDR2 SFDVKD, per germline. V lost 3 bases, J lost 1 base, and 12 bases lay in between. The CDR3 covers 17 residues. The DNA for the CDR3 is TGTGCCACCAGTGATGGGACAAGAGGGTCTGGGGCCAACGTCCTGACTTTC. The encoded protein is CATSDGTRGSGANVLTF.

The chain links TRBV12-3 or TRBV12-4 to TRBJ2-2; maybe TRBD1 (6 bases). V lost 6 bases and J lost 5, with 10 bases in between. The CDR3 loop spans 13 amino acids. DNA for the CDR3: TGTGCCAGCAGCCCAGGGGAAACCGGGGAGCTGTTTTTT. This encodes CASSPGETGELFF.

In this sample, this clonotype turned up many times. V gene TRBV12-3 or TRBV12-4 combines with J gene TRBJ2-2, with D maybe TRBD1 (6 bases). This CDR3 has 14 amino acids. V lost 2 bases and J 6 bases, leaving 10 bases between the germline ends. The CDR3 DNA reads TGTGCCAGCAGTTTATGGGGGCTGGCCGGGGAGCTGTTTTTT. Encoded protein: CASSLWGLAGELFF.

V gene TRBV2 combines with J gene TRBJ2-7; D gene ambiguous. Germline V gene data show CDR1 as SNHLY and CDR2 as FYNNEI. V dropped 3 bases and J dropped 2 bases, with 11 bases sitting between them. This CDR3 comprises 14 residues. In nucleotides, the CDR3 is TGTGCCAGCAGTGAGGGTCCAGCCCCCTACGAGCAGTACTTC. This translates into CASSEGPAPYEQYF.

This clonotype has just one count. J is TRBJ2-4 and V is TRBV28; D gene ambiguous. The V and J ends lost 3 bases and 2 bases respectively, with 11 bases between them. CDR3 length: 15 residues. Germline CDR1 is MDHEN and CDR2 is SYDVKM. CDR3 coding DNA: TGTGCCAGCAGTTTCCCGACCGGAACCAAAAACATTCAGTACTTC. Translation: CASSFPTGTKNIQYF.

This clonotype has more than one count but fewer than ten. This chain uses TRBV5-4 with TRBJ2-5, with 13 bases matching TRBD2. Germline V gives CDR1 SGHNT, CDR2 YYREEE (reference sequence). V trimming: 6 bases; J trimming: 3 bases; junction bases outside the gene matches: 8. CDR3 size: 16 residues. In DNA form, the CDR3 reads TGTGCCAGCACCTCGGGGACTAGCGGGATAGAAGAGACCCAGTACTTC. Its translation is CASTSGTSGIEETQYF.